The rows below give T cell receptor beta chains drawn from one sample of a study of T cell changes during pregnancy in multiple sclerosis. The method was immunoSEQ multiplex PCR; TCRdb's version includes in-frame clones alone and lacks a portion of them. This sample has over 55,000 clones, with 93% found just once. Sequencing used peripheral blood, obtained after pregnancy. The source is a female donor with multiple sclerosis, enrolled in a pregnancy study. Each CDR3 is given with its conserved first and last residue. A D gene is named only where the DNA matches it firmly. Clone size, where shown, is once, few, many, or a class for clones that have expanded.

D gene	V gene	J gene	clone size	CDR3 protein	CDR3 DNA
TRBD1	TRBV7-2	TRBJ2-2	.	CASSTWTGAFTGELFF	TGTGCCAGCAGCACCTGGACAGGGGCCTTCACCGGGGAGCTGTTTTTT
.	TRBV6-1	TRBJ2-1	.	CASSPNENNEQFF	TGTGCCAGCAGCCCTAATGAAAACAATGAGCAGTTCTTC
TRBD2	TRBV2	TRBJ2-1	.	CASSSTSGRANEQFF	TGTGCCAGCAGTTCCACTAGCGGGAGGGCCAATGAGCAGTTCTTC
.	TRBV5-6	TRBJ2-2	.	CASSGVVTGELFF	TGTGCCAGCTCGGGGGTAGTCACCGGGGAGCTGTTTTTT
TRBD2	TRBV19	TRBJ2-1	.	CASSMGLAGGAEGSYNEQFF	TGTGCCAGTAGTATGGGACTAGCGGGAGGAGCGGAGGGTTCCTACAATGAGCAGTTCTTC
.	TRBV4-1	TRBJ2-3	.	CASSQEGRSTDTQYF	TGCGCCAGCAGCCAAGAGGGCCGTAGCACAGATACGCAGTATTTT
TRBD1	TRBV20-1	TRBJ1-2	.	CSVYRGDGYTF	TGCAGTGTTTACAGGGGAGATGGCTACACCTTC
.	TRBV10-3	TRBJ2-3	.	CAISPGDTQYF	TGTGCCATCAGTCCGGGGGATACGCAGTATTTT
.	TRBV7-8	TRBJ2-1	.	CASSSPGFNEQFF	TGTGCCAGCAGCTCCCCGGGGTTCAATGAGCAGTTCTTC
.	TRBV6-6	TRBJ2-1	.	CASSSRTMFNEQFF	TGTGCCAGCAGTTCCCGGACTATGTTCAATGAGCAGTTCTTC
.	TRBV7-2	TRBJ2-7	.	CASSLGSGTLSYEQYF	TGTGCCAGCAGCTTAGGGTCCGGGACACTCTCCTACGAGCAGTACTTC
.	TRBV27	TRBJ1-5	once	CASSLGLRGFYQPQHF	TGTGCCAGCAGTTTAGGGTTACGGGGGTTCTATCAGCCCCAGCATTTT
.	TRBV6-1	TRBJ2-5	.	CASIVRGAGETQYF	TGTGCCAGCATTGTTCGGGGGGCCGGAGAGACCCAGTACTTC
TRBD1	TRBV6-5	TRBJ1-1	.	CASSYDRGNTEAFF	TGTGCCAGCAGTTACGACAGGGGTAACACTGAAGCTTTCTTT
TRBD2	TRBV7-9	TRBJ2-1	.	CASSRLAGRNEQFF	TGTGCCAGCAGCAGACTAGCGGGGCGGAATGAGCAGTTCTTC
.	TRBV6-6	TRBJ1-3	.	CASSYPWPPGNTIYF	TGTGCCAGCAGTTACCCCTGGCCTCCTGGAAACACCATATATTTT
.	TRBV28	TRBJ1-4	once	CASGWTVGETNEKLFF	TGTGCCAGCGGCTGGACAGTAGGGGAGACTAATGAAAAACTGTTTTTT
.	TRBV29-1	TRBJ1-1	.	CSVSHREGTEAFF	TGCAGCGTGTCTCACAGGGAGGGCACTGAAGCTTTCTTT
.	TRBV7-2	TRBJ2-7	.	CASSLDPPQRPGGYEQYF	TGTGCCAGCAGCTTAGACCCCCCCCAGCGCCCCGGAGGCTACGAGCAGTACTTC
.	TRBV9	TRBJ1-1	.	CASSSGGRTEAFF	TGTGCCAGCAGCTCCGGGGGGAGGACTGAAGCTTTCTTT
.	TRBV9	TRBJ1-2	.	CASSGGSSNYGYTF	TGTGCCAGCAGCGGGGGCAGTTCTAACTATGGCTACACCTTC
.	TRBV2	TRBJ2-2	few	CASSPGPSTGELFF	TGTGCCAGCAGTCCGGGTCCGAGCACCGGGGAGCTGTTTTTT
TRBD1	TRBV6-5	TRBJ1-3	.	CASRAGDRLGNTIYF	TGTGCCAGCAGAGCCGGGGACAGACTTGGAAACACCATATATTTT
.	TRBV4-3	TRBJ2-7	.	CASSQDVLGVYEQYF	TGCGCCAGCAGCCAAGATGTCCTAGGGGTCTACGAGCAGTACTTC
.	TRBV27	TRBJ1-3	once	CASRSGPSPGNTIYF	TGTGCCAGCAGGTCAGGTCCCTCTCCTGGAAACACCATATATTTT
TRBD1	TRBV25-1	TRBJ1-1	.	CASSEGTGGFGTEAFF	TGTGCCAGCAGTGAAGGCACAGGGGGATTTGGCACTGAAGCTTTCTTT
.	TRBV4-3	TRBJ1-2	.	CASSQLLNYGYTF	TGCGCCAGCAGCCAACTTCTTAACTATGGCTACACCTTC
.	TRBV19	TRBJ1-5	.	CASSTSAGSNQPQHF	TGTGCCAGTAGTACCTCGGCAGGGAGCAATCAGCCCCAGCATTTT
TRBD1	TRBV6-5	TRBJ1-1	once	CASSYSWTGKGTEAFF	TGTGCCAGCAGTTACTCGTGGACAGGGAAGGGGACTGAAGCTTTCTTT
.	TRBV7-3	TRBJ2-3	.	CASSLSTRTDTQYF	TGTGCCAGCAGCTTGTCGACTAGAACAGATACGCAGTATTTT
TRBD2	TRBV18	TRBJ2-2	.	CASSPPSGSSDTGELFF	TGTGCCAGCTCACCACCGAGCGGGAGCTCAGACACCGGGGAGCTGTTTTTT
.	TRBV27	TRBJ2-7	.	CASSSPGEQYF	TGTGCCAGCAGTTCCCCCGGCGAGCAGTACTTC
.	TRBV6-5	TRBJ2-2	.	CASNTHRASTGELFF	TGTGCCAGCAATACCCACAGGGCCAGCACCGGGGAGCTGTTTTTT
.	TRBV30	TRBJ1-5	few	CAWSVPGGLGNQPQHF	TGTGCCTGGAGTGTACCGGGGGGCTTAGGGAATCAGCCCCAGCATTTT
TRBD1	TRBV7-2	TRBJ2-5	.	CASSHPDRDGTQYF	TGTGCCAGCAGCCACCCGGACAGGGACGGGACCCAGTACTTC
.	TRBV7-9	TRBJ2-1	.	CASSSEQTTYSYNEQFF	TGTGCCAGCAGTTCCGAGCAGACTACTTACTCCTACAATGAGCAGTTCTTC
TRBD1	TRBV6-5	TRBJ2-1	.	CASRRTGGYNEQFF	TGTGCCAGCAGAAGGACAGGGGGATACAATGAGCAGTTCTTC
.	TRBV4-1	TRBJ2-1	.	CASSQLRSSYNEQFF	TGCGCCAGCAGCCAGTTGAGGAGCTCCTACAATGAGCAGTTCTTC
TRBD2	TRBV7-6	TRBJ2-3	once	CASSLAAPGLATDTQYF	TGTGCCAGCAGCTTAGCGGCTCCGGGACTAGCCACAGATACGCAGTATTTT
TRBD1	TRBV9	TRBJ2-1	.	CASSSWDRQYNEQFF	TGTGCCAGCAGCTCTTGGGACAGGCAATACAATGAGCAGTTCTTC
.	TRBV9	TRBJ1-1	.	CASSEAMNTEAFF	TGTGCCAGCAGCGAAGCCATGAACACTGAAGCTTTCTTT
.	TRBV6-4	TRBJ2-1	.	CASSDSSGLGSNEQFF	TGTGCCAGCAGTGACTCATCAGGGCTCGGGTCCAATGAGCAGTTCTTC